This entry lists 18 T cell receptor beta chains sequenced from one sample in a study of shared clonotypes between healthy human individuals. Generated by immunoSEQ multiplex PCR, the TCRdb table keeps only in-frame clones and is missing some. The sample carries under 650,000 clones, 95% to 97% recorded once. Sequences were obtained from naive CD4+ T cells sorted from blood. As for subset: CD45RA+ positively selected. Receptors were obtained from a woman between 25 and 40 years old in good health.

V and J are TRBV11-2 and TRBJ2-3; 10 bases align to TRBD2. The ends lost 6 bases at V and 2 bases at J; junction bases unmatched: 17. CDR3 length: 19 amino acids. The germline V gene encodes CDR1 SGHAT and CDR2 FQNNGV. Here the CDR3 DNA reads TGTGCCAGCAGGAAGCCGGGACTAGCGCTCCGTGAACCCACAGATACGCAGTATTTT. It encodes CASRKPGLALREPTDTQYF.

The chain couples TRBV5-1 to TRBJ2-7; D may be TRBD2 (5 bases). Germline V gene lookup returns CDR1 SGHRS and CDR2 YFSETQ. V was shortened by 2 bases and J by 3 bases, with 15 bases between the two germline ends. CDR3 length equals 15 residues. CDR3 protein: CASSFDGDYFYEQYF. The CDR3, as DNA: TGCGCCAGCAGCTTTGATGGCGACTATTTCTACGAGCAGTACTTC.

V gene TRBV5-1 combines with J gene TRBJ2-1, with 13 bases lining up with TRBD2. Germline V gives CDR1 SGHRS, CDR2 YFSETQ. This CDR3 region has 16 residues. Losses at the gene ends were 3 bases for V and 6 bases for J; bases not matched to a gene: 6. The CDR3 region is CASSWTSGSSGNEQFF. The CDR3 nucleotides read TGCGCCAGCAGCTGGACTAGCGGGAGTTCTGGCAATGAGCAGTTCTTC.

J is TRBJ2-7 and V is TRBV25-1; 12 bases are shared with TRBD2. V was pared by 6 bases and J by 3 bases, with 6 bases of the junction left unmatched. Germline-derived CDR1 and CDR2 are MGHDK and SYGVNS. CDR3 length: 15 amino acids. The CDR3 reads CASSLRTSGNYEQYF. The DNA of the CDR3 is TGTGCCAGCAGCCTGAGGACTAGCGGGAACTACGAGCAGTACTTC.

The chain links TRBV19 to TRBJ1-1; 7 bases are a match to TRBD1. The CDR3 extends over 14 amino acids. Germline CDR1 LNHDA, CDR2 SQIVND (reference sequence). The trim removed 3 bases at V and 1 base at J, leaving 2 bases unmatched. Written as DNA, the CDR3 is TGTGCCAGTAGTATCGACAGGGAGAACACTGAAGCTTTCTTT. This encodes CASSIDRENTEAFF.

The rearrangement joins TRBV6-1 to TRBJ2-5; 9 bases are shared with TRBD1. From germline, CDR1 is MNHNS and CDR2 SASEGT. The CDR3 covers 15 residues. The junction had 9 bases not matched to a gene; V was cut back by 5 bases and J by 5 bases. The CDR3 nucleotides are TGTGCCAGCAGTACATACAGGGGGCAGTTGGAGACCCAGTACTTC. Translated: CASSTYRGQLETQYF.

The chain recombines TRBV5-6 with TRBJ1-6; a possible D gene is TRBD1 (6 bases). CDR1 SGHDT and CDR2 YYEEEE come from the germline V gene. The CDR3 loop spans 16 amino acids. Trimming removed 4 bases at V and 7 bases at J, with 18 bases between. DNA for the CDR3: TGTGCCAGCAGCCCGAAGGGGGGACCTGGAAATTCACCCCTCCACTTT. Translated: CASSPKGGPGNSPLHF.

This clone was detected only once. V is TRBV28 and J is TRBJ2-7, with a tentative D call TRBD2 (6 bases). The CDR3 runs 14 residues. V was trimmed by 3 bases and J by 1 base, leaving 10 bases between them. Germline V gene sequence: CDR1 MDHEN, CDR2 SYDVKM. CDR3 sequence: CASSFVAGSYEQYF. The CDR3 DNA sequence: TGTGCCAGCAGTTTCGTTGCGGGGTCCTACGAGCAGTACTTC.

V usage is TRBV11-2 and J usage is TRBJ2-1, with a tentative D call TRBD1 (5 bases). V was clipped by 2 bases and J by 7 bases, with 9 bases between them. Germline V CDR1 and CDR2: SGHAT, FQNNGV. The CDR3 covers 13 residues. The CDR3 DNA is TGTGCCAGCAGCTTACATCAGGGTAATGAGCAGTTCTTC. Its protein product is CASSLHQGNEQFF.

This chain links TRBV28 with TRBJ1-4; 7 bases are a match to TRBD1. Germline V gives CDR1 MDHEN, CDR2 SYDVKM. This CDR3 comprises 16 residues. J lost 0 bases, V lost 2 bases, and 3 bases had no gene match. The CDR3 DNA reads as TGTGCCAGCAGTTTACACAGGGGAACAACTAATGAAAAACTGTTTTTT. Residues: CASSLHRGTTNEKLFF. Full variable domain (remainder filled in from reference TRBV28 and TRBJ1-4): DVKVTQSSRYLVKRTGEKVFLECVQDMDHENMFWYRQDPGLGLRLIYFSYDVKMKEKGDIPEGYSVSREKKERFSLILESASTNQTSMYLCASSLHRGTTNEKLFFGSGTQLSVL.

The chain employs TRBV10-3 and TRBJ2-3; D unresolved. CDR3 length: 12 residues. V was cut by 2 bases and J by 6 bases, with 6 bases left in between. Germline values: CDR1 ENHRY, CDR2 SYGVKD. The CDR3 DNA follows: TGTGCCATCAGTGAGGAGTGGGATACGCAGTATTTT. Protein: CAISEEWDTQYF.

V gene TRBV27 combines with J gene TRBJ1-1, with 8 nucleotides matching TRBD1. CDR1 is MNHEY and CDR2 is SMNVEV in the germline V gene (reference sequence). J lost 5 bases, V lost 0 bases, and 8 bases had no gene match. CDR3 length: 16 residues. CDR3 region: CASSLSRGQGATEAFF. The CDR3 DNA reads TGTGCCAGCAGTTTATCACGAGGCCAGGGGGCTACTGAAGCTTTCTTT.

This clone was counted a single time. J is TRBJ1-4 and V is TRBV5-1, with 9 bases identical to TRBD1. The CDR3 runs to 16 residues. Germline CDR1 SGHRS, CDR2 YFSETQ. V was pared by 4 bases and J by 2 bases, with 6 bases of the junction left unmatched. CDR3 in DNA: TGCGCCAGCAGCCTACAGGGGGCCGGGACTAATGAAAAACTGTTTTTT. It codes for CASSLQGAGTNEKLFF.

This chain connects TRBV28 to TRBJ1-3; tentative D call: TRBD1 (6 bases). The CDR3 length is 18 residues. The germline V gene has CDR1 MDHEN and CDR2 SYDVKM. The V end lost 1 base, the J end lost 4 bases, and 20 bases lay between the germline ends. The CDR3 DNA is TGTGCCAGCAGTTTATCTACAGGGAGCCGGGAGGGCGGAAACACCATATATTTT. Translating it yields CASSLSTGSREGGNTIYF.

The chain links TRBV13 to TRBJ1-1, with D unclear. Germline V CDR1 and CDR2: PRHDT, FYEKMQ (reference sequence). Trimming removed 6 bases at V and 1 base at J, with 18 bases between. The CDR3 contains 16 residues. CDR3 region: CASSSREKTENTEAFF. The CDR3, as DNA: TGTGCCAGCAGTTCTCGGGAAAAGACGGAGAACACTGAAGCTTTCTTT.

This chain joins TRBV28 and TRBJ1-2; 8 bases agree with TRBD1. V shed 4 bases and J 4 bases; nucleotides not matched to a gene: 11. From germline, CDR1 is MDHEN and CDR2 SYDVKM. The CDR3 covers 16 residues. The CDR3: CASSSGSGQGTYGYTF. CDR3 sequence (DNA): TGTGCCAGCAGTTCCGGTTCTGGACAGGGAACCTATGGCTACACCTTC.

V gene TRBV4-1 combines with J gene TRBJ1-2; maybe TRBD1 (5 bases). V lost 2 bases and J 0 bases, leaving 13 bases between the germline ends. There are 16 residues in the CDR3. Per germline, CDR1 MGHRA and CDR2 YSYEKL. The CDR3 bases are TGCGCCAGCAGCCAATCAGGGCAAGGGTCTAACTATGGCTACACCTTC. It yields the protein CASSQSGQGSNYGYTF.

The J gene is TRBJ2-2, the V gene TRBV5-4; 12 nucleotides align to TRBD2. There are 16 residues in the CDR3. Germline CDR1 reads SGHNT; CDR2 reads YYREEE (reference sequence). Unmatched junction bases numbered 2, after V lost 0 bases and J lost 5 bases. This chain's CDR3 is CASSLGLAGVTGELFF. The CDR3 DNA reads TGTGCCAGCAGCTTGGGACTAGCGGGAGTTACCGGGGAGCTGTTTTTT.